The T cell receptor beta chain under discussion was sequenced for a study of T cell repertoires in cytomegalovirus infection. Germline-derived CDR1 and CDR2 are MNHEY and SMNVEV (reference sequence). The CDR3 length is 15 residues. V was cut by 0 bases and J by 2 bases, with 8 bases left in between. Comment on this clonotype: The antigen is unknown.

A single record per CDR3 protein comes from TCRdb applying MiXCR to the reads. The sample includes fewer than 950,000 distinct CDR3 sequences, 30% to 35% seen only once; the top ten take around 12%. The receptor's source is a human donor in good health (CMV status not recorded). Some clones in this sample may be carry-over from other donors' samples. Specimen: cultured CD8+ T cells from PBMCs, collected from culture after CMV antigen stimulation. The rearrangement joins TRBV27 to TRBJ2-1, with D uncertain. The CDR3 DNA sequence: TGTGCCAGCAGTTTATCGCTGGCTCCCTACAATGAGCAGTTCTTC. This codes for CASSLSLAPYNEQFF.